The TCR beta chain described here comes from a study of blood T cells in healthy people across ages. With regard to this clonotype: The antigen remains unidentified.

Alongside a J-beta primer mix, a sample-barcoded 5' primer served in a second PCR lasting 7 to 11 cycles. Each cDNA molecule was tagged by a template-switch adaptor with 12 random nucleotides. TCRdb recomputed calls from the 5' RACE reads with MiXCR, one row per CDR3 protein. Of about a million distinct CDR3 sequences listed, roughly 51% are singletons. Study-wide points: Higher diversity and more naive CD4+ cells were features of long-lived donors, compared to aged donors. Higher naive T cell percentage went strongly together with higher TCR beta diversity.

Donors each provided roughly 9.6 milliliters of peripheral blood. The CDR3 has 20 residues. The TCR sequence derives from a woman aged 60-75 years in good health. Sequencing was performed on blood. The chain has TRBV21-1 and TRBJ2-5; the table assigns TRBD1, which was not confirmed against the DNA. TRBV21-1 constitutes a pseudogene. In DNA form, the CDR3 reads TGTGCCGGCAGCAGGGTCTCCGTGCAGGGGCCGGGGCCAGTACAAGAGACCCAGTACTTC. This encodes CAGSRVSVQGPGPVQETQYF.